This TCR beta chain was identified in a study of CD8 T cells in Susac syndrome. CDR3 length equals 16 residues. After removal of 5 bases from V and 1 base from J, the junction contained 10 bases not matched to a gene. cDNA came from approximately 0.5 to 1 ug RNA primed by random hexamers. By means of immunoSEQ multiplex PCR, TCR beta CDR3 spanning 54 Vbeta and 13 Jbeta underwent amplification. TCRdb re-called the immunoSEQ multiplex PCR reads with MiXCR, one entry per CDR3 protein. The top ten hold around 0.18% of the sample, which has hundreds of thousands of distinct CDR3 sequences, roughly 90% seen once. Negative magnetic isolation gave CD8+ and CD4+ cells; FACS enriched CD8+ TEMRA.

The genes are TRBV12-3 or TRBV12-4 and TRBJ2-5; 7 bases line up with TRBD2. The receptor's source is a human donor with multiple sclerosis. The sequenced sample was CD8+ T cells from PBMCs. CDR3: CASSPGRDYLQETQYF. The CDR3 DNA follows: TGTGCCAGCAGTCCGGGGCGGGACTACCTCCAAGAGACCCAGTACTTC.